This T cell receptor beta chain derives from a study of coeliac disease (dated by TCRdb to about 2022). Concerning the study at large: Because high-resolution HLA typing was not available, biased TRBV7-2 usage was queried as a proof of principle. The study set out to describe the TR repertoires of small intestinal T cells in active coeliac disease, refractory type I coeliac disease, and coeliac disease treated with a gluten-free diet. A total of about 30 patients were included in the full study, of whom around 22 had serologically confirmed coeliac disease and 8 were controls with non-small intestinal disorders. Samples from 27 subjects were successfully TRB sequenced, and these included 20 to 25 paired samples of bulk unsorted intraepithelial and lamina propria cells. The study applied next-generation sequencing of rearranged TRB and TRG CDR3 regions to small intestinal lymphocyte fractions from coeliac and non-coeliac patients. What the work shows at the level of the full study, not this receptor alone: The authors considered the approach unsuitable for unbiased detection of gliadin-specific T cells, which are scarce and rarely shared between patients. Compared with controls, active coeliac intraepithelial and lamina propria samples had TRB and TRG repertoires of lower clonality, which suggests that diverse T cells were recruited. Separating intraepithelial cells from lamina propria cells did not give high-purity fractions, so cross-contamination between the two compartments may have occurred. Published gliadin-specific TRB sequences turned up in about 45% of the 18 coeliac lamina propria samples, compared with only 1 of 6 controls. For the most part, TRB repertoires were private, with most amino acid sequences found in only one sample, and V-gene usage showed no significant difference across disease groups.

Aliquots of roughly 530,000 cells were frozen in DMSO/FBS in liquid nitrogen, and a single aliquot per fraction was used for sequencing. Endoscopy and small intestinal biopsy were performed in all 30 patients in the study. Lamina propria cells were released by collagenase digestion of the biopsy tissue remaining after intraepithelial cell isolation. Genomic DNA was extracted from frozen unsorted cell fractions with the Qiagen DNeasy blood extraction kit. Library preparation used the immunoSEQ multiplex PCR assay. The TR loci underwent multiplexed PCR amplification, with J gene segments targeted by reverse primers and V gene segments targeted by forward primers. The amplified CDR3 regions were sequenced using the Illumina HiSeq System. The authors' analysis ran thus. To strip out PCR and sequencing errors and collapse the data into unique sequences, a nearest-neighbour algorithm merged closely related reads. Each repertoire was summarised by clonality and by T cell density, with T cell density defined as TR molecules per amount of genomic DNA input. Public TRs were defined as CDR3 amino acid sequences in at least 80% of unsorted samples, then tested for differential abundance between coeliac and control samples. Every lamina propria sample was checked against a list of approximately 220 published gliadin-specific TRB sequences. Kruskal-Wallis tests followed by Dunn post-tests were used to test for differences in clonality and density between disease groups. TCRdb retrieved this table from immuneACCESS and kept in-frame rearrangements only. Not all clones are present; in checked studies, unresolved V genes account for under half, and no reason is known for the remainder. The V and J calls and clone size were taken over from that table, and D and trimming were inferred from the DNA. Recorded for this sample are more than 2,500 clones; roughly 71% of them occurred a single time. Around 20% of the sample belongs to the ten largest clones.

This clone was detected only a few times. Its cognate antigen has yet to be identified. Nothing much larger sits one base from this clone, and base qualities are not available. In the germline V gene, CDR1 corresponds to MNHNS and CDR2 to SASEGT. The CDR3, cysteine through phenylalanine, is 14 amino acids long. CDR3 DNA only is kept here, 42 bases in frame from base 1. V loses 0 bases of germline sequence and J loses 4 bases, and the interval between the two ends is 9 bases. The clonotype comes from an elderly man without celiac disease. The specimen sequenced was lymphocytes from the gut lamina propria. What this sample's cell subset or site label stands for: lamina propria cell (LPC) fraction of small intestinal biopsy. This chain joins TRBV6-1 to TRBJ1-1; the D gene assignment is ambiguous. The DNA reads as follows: TGTGCCAGCAGTGAAGCGATTGAGTTCACTGAAGCTTTCTTT. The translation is CASSEAIEFTEAFF.